This T cell receptor (beta chain) emerged from a study of blood T cells in healthy people across ages. Study-wide findings and caveats: TCR beta diversity tracked closely with naive T cell percentage.

About this clonotype: Its antigen is still unknown.

The use of a sample-barcoded 5' primer and a J-beta primer mix characterized a second PCR of roughly 6 to 11 cycles. TCRdb ran MiXCR on the 5' RACE reads and lists one entry per CDR3 protein. The table lists about 800,000 distinct CDR3 sequences, roughly 25% of them singletons. The authors extracted at least 6 micrograms of total RNA per sample. This sample was shared with a second study, whose subject was T cells of mothers and their children.

The sequenced sample consisted of blood. The receptor was derived from a boy aged 10-17 years in good health.

The CDR3 is CASARESGNTIYF. The CDR3 DNA reads TGTGCCAGCGCCAGGGAGTCTGGAAACACCATATATTTT. This chain connects TRBV6-5 to TRBJ1-3; a possible D gene is TRBD1 (5 bases). Trimming pared 8 bases from V and 1 base from J, leaving 9 bases between. The CDR3 contains 13 residues. CDR1 MNHEY and CDR2 SVGAGI come from the germline V gene.